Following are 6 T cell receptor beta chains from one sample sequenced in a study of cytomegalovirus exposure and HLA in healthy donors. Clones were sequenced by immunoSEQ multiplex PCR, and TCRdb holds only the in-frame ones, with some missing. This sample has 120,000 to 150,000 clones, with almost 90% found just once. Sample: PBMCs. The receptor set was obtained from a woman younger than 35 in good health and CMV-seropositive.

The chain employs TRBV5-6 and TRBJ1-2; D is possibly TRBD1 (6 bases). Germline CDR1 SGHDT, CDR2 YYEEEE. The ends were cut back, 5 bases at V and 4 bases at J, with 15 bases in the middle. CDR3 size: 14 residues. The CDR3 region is CASSVTGSSYGYTF. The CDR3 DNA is TGTGCCAGCAGTGTGACAGGTTCCAGCTATGGCTACACCTTC.

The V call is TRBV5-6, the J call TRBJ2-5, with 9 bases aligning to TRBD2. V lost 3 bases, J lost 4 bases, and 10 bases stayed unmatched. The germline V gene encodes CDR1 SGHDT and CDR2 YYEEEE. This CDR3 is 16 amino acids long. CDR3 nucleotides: TGTGCCAGCAGCTGGGGACTAGCCGTAAAGGGAGAGACCCAGTACTTC. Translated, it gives CASSWGLAVKGETQYF.

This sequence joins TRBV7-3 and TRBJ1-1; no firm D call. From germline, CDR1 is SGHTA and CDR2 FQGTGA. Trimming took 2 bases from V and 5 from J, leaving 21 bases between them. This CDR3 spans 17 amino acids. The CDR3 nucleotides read TGTGCCAGCAGCTTAGGTGCGGGGTTCGACGAGGAAACTGAAGCTTTCTTT. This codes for CASSLGAGFDEETEAFF.

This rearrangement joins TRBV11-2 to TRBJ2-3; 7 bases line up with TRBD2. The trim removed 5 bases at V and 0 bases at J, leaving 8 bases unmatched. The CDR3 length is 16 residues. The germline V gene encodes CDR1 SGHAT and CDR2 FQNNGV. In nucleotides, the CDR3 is TGTGCCAGCAGCCAGCGACTAGCCGTAAGCACAGATACGCAGTATTTT. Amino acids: CASSQRLAVSTDTQYF.

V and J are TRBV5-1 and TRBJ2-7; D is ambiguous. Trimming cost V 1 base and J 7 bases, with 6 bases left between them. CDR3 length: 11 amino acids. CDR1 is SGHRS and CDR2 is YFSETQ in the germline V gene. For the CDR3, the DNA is TGCGCCAGCAGCTTGCCCGGGGAGCAGTACTTC. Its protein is CASSLPGEQYF.

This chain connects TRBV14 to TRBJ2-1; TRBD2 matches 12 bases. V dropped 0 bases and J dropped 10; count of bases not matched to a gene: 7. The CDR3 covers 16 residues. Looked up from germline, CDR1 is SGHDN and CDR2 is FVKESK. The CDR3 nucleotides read TGTGCCAGCAGCCAAGATCAAGCTAGCGGGGGGGCCGAGCAGTTCTTC. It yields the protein CASSQDQASGGAEQFF.